This T cell receptor beta chain was obtained from a study of patients and donors after allogeneic stem cell transplantation. TCRdb called the RT-PCR reads again in MiXCR, with one record for every CDR3 protein. Of about a million distinct CDR3 sequences listed, roughly 18% were seen once; the top ten hold about 6%. J lost 0 bases, V lost 4 bases, and 6 bases had no gene match. The CDR3 runs to 16 residues. CDR1 and CDR2 from the germline V gene are SGHRS and YFSETQ. The specimen was blood, either unsorted or a sorted T cell fraction (not recorded which). The rearrangement joins TRBV5-1 to TRBJ2-2; 7 nucleotides match TRBD1. The sequence derives from a human donor who was either an allogeneic HSCT recipient or a stem cell or donor lymphocyte infusion donor (not recorded which). It is not recorded whose cells these are; they may come from a transplant donor. This CDR3 is CASSTWTGTNTGELFF. The CDR3 DNA follows: TGCGCCAGCAGCACCTGGACAGGCACGAACACCGGGGAGCTGTTTTTT.